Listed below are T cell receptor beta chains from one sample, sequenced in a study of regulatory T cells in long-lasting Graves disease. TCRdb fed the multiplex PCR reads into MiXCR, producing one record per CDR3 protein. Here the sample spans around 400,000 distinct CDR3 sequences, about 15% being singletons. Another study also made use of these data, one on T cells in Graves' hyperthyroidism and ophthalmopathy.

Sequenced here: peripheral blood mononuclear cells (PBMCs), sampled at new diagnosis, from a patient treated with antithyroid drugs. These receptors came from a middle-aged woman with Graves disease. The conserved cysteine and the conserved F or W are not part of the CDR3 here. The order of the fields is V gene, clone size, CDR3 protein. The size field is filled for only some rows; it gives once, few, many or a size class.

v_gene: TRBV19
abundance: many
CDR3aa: ASSSLGLGEETQY

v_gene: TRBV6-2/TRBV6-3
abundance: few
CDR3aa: ASSSRQGVSDTQY

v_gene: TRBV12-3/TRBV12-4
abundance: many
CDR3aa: ASSFPGEGAAYNEQF

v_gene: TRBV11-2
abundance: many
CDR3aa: ASSLGREGYNEQF

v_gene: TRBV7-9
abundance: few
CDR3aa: ASSLSLLSGRLTYNEQF

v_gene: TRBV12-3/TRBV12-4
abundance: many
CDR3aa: ASNRDHPDRGELF

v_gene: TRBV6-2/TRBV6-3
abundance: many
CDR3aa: ASSYLPRAEAF

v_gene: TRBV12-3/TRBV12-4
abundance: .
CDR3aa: ASSLSGRAEGETQY

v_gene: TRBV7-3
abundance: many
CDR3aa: ASSRTSDYNEQF

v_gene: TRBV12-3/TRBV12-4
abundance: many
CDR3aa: ASTVGGGTEAF

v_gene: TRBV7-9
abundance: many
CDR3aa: ASSLAYVESLEQF

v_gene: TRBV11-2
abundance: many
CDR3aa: ASSPTMIGGGTDTQY

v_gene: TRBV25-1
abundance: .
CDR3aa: ASSEGQLASEYT

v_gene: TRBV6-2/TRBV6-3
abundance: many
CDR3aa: ASRPQNVDYSNEQF

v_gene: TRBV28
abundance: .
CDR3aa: ASSSPGGSGRSSSSYNEQF

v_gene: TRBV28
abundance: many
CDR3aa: AIRREWDRSTDTQY

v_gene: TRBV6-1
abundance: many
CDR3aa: ASSAPTYRGLYGYT

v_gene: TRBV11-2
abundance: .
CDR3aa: ASSGGLAGARTYNEQF

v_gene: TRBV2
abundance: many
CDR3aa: ASCKMNTEAF

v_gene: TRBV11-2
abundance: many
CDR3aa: ASRSGLASYNEQF

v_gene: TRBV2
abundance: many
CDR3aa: ASNRGTGEDETQY

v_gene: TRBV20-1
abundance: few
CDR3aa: SATPVGRSSYEQY

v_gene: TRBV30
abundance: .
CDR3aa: AWRAPGQSDEKLF

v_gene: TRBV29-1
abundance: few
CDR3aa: SVPGEVGMFAEAF

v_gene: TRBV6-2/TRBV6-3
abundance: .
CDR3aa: ASSSPGGSTDTQY

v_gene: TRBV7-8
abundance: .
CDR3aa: ASSTGTSGSPAYNEQF

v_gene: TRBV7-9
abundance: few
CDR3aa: ASSSGTSGTSYEQY

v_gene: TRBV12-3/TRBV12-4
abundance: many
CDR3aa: ASTYDSYEQY

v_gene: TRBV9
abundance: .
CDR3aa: ASSVSGIRADTQY

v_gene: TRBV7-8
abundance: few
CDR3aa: ASSSEIPRGNTEAF

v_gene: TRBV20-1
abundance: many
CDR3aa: SASSREKGYEQY

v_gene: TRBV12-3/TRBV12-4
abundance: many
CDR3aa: ASSRERGTQY

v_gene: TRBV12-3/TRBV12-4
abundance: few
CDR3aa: ASNQGAQPQH

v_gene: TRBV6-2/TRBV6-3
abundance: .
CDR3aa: ASSEAGAGANVLT

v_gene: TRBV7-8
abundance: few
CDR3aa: ASSFSPYSNQPQH

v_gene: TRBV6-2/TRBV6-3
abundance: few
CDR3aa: ASSASGTDYNEQF

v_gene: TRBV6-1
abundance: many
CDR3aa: ASSGGRDSMYGYT

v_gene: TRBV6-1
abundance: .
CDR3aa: ASSESPRHSYGYT

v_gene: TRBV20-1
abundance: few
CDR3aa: SASEGNPGYNEQF

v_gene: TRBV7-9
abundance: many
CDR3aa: ASSSEDTQY

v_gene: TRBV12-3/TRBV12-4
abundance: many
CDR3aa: ASSPRLAGQETQY

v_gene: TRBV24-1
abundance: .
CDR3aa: AIGLAGVETQY

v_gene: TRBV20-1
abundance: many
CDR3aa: SALQAGWEAKNIQY

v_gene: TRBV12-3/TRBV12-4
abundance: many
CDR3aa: ASSFLTEGVGNGETQY

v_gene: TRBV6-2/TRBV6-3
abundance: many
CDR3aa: ASSLTIPRQETQY

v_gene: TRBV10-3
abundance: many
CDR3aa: AIRQGLNTEAF

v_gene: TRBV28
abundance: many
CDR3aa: ASSFAWGEDQPQH

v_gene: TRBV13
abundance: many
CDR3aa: ASSLDGRETQY

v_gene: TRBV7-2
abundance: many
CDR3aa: ASSRVIGSNQPQH

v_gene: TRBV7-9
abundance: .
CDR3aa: ASSLGDPLDEQF

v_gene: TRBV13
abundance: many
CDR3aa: ASSSIQGFVTDTQY

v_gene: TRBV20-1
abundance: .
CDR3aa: SARELAGINPYEQY

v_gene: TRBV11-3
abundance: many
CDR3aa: ASSPLERSHPNTGELF

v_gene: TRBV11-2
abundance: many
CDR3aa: ASSSGRINTGELF

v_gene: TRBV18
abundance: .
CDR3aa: ASSPGTSGCHEQY

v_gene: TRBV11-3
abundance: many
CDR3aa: ASSLVGGPNTGELF

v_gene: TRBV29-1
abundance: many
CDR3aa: SVERDREPSPDSEETQY

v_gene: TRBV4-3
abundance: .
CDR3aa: ASSRVRSYEADEQF

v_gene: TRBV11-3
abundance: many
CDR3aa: ASSYGTLTGELF

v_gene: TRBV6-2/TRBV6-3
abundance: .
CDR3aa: ASSAPGGGPYEQY